One and the same sample provided the 2 T cell receptor beta chains below, sequenced in a study of shared clonotypes between healthy human individuals. TCRdb's table, derived via immunoSEQ multiplex PCR, lists solely in-frame clones and lacks some. The table shows 470,000 or so clones, with approximately 80% occurring only once. Input material: PBMCs. Source of these receptors: a woman between 35 and 50 years old in good health. Some clones in this sample may be carry-over from other donors' samples.

This clone was observed a few times. The chain couples TRBV7-9 to TRBJ2-1; D not certain. Germline V lookup: CDR1 SEHNR, CDR2 FQNEAQ (reference sequence). This CDR3 comprises 13 residues. Trimming pared 3 bases from V and 6 bases from J, leaving 9 bases between. The DNA of the CDR3 is TGTGCCAGCAGCTTCGACGGATTCAATGAGCAGTTCTTC. As protein: CASSFDGFNEQFF.

The rearrangement uses TRBV27 and TRBJ2-2, with 8 positions matching TRBD2. There are 16 residues in the CDR3. CDR1 is MNHEY and CDR2 is SMNVEV in the germline V gene (reference sequence). J gave up 0 bases and V 3 bases, and 3 bases lay outside the gene matches. DNA of the CDR3: TGTGCCAGCAGTTTTCCTAGCGGGTCGAACACCGGGGAGCTGTTTTTT. Residues: CASSFPSGSNTGELFF.